These 27 T cell receptor beta chains share one sample of origin, sequenced in a study of blood T cell repertoires in COVID-19. Produced via immunoSEQ multiplex PCR; TCRdb's table is partial and in-frame only. In the table there are 200,000 or so clones, roughly 90% of which are singletons. Sequenced input: peripheral blood. The receptor set was obtained from a man aged 35-49 years with active or convalescent COVID-19.

V and J are TRBV5-4 and TRBJ2-1; 8 bases align to TRBD2. The CDR3 covers 16 residues. Germline V gives CDR1 SGHNT, CDR2 YYREEE (reference sequence). V lost 0 bases and J lost 3; bases outside the gene matches: 5. The CDR3 region has the DNA TGTGCCAGCAGCTTGGTTAGCGGGACCCACTACAATGAGCAGTTCTTC. The encoded protein is CASSLVSGTHYNEQFF.

The rearrangement links TRBV6-5 to TRBJ1-1; the D is unclear. Trimming took off 3 bases at V and 1 base at J, with 9 bases between the two ends. The CDR3 totals 14 residues. Germline V lookup: CDR1 MNHEY, CDR2 SVGAGI. The CDR3 DNA follows: TGTGCCAGCAGTTATCGGGGAGGGAACACTGAAGCTTTCTTT. This encodes CASSYRGGNTEAFF.

This clone has only a few counts. V and J are TRBV4-1 and TRBJ1-1; possibly TRBD1 for D (6 bases). Trimming stripped 0 bases from V and 1 base from J, with 12 bases between. This CDR3 region has 16 residues. Germline-derived CDR1 and CDR2 are MGHRA and YSYEKL. The CDR3 loop reads CASSQETGWENTEAFF. For the CDR3, the DNA is TGCGCCAGCAGCCAAGAAACAGGGTGGGAGAACACTGAAGCTTTCTTT.

The gene calls are TRBV27 and TRBJ1-4; D ambiguous. Trimming left V 1 base short and J 1 base short, with 10 bases between. The germline CDR1 and CDR2 sequences are MNHEY and SMNVEV (reference sequence). The CDR3 runs to 16 residues. In nucleotides, the CDR3 is TGTGCCAGCAGTTTATGGGGTGGAGGAACTAATGAAAAACTGTTTTTT. Translated, it gives CASSLWGGGTNEKLFF. Combining the CDR3 with reference TRBV27 and TRBJ1-4 gives the whole variable domain EAQVTQNPRYLITVTGKKLTVTCSQNMNHEYMSWYRQDPGLGLRQIYYSMNVEVTDKGDVPEGYKVSRKEKRNFPLILESPSPNQTSLYFCASSLWGGGTNEKLFFGSGTQLSVL.

V usage is TRBV12-3 or TRBV12-4 and J usage is TRBJ2-7; 7 bases agree with TRBD1. The CDR3 sequence is 12 residues long. V was clipped by 6 bases and J by 3 bases; unmatched bases: 2. The CDR3 DNA is TGTGCCAGCAGGGGGGACAGCTACGAGCAGTACTTC. Its protein product is CASRGDSYEQYF.

This chain connects TRBV5-5 to TRBJ1-5; 7 nucleotides agree with TRBD1. CDR1 is SGHKS, CDR2 YYEKEE, per germline (reference sequence). Trimming took 4 bases from V and 6 from J; bases not matched to a gene: 7. The CDR3 loop spans 14 amino acids. This chain's CDR3 is CASSRLTGVQPQHF. For the CDR3, the DNA is TGTGCCAGCAGCCGTCTCACAGGGGTTCAGCCCCAGCATTTT.

This sequence joins TRBV24-1 and TRBJ1-5; D not certain. Trimming took 4 bases from V and 7 from J, leaving 19 bases between them. Germline V gives CDR1 KGHDR, CDR2 SFDVKD. The CDR3 totals 16 residues. The CDR3 loop reads CATSDPREGSKQPQHF. DNA of the CDR3: TGTGCCACCAGTGACCCACGCGAGGGTTCAAAGCAGCCCCAGCATTTT.

The CDR3 region is CAWSVSSGGAFF. The CDR3 DNA sequence: TGTGCCTGGAGTGTATCCTCGGGGGGAGCTTTCTTT. V usage is TRBV30 and J usage is TRBJ1-1; possible D gene TRBD1, 5 bases. The germline CDR1 and CDR2 sequences are GTSNPN and SVGIG (reference sequence). Trimming removed 0 bases from V and 10 bases from J, with 12 bases in between. There are 12 residues in the CDR3.

The CDR3 DNA follows: TGTGCCAGCCAGACAGGGATGAACACTGAAGCTTTCTTT. Amino acids: CASQTGMNTEAFF. The chain employs TRBV27 and TRBJ1-1; TRBD1 matches 7 bases. The CDR3 spans 13 residues. V lost 8 bases and J lost 0; bases outside the gene matches: 3. Germline CDR1 reads MNHEY; CDR2 reads SMNVEV (reference sequence).

This chain connects TRBV7-9 to TRBJ2-7; 13 positions match TRBD2. Germline V gene lookup returns CDR1 SEHNR and CDR2 FQNEAQ (reference sequence). Trimming removed 4 bases from V and 3 bases from J; junction bases left unmatched: 9. The CDR3 runs to 17 residues. Here the CDR3 reads CASSSYRTSGGNYEQYF. The CDR3, as DNA: TGTGCCAGCAGCTCTTACAGGACTAGCGGGGGCAACTACGAGCAGTACTTC.

The sample holds one count of this clone. The V and J genes are TRBV19 and TRBJ1-5; 7 bases align to TRBD1. V lost 5 bases, J lost 3 bases, and 16 bases stayed unmatched. The CDR3 contains 18 residues. The germline V gene has CDR1 LNHDA and CDR2 SQIVND (reference sequence). The DNA of the CDR3 is TGTGCCAGTAGTGCCGACCGCCTCCAGGGGGGTAACAATCAGCCCCAGCATTTT. It is translated as CASSADRLQGGNNQPQHF.

The chain uses TRBV5-4 and TRBJ2-3; TRBD2 agrees at 7 bases. V lost 4 bases and J lost 2; bases outside the gene matches: 7. Germline V gene lookup returns CDR1 SGHNT and CDR2 YYREEE (reference sequence). This CDR3 is built from 15 residues. CDR3 nucleotide sequence: TGTGCCAGCAGCCCCCCCGGGACTAACACAGATACGCAGTATTTT. Translation gives CASSPPGTNTDTQYF.

This clone was seen only a few times. V gene TRBV30 combines with J gene TRBJ1-1; TRBD1 is a possible D gene (6 bases). Germline V lookup: CDR1 GTSNPN, CDR2 SVGIG (reference sequence). Between the trimmed V and J ends, which lost 0 bases and 3 bases, there was a span of 11 bases. The CDR3 loop spans 14 amino acids. The CDR3 bases are TGTGCCTGGAGTGTACGGAACAGGGACACTGAAGCTTTCTTT. Amino acids: CAWSVRNRDTEAFF.

This chain uses TRBV5-4 with TRBJ2-3; tentatively, D is TRBD1 (6 bases). Germline CDR1 reads SGHNT; CDR2 reads YYREEE (reference sequence). Trimming left V 4 bases short and J 2 bases short, with 14 bases between. CDR3 size: 15 residues. The CDR3 is CASSGRTAYTDTQYF. The CDR3 DNA sequence: TGTGCCAGCAGCGGAAGGACAGCCTACACAGATACGCAGTATTTT.

The V gene is TRBV11-2, the J gene TRBJ2-3; weak D call: TRBD1 (5 bases). The germline V and J ends were trimmed by 8 bases and 5 bases, with 11 bases remaining between them. Looked up from germline, CDR1 is SGHAT and CDR2 is FQNNGV. CDR3 length: 12 amino acids. The CDR3 DNA sequence: TGTGCCAGCCGAGTCCAGGGAGATACGCAGTATTTT. It is translated as CASRVQGDTQYF.

The genes are TRBV19 and TRBJ1-1, with D possibly matching TRBD1 (6 bases). Germline V gives CDR1 LNHDA, CDR2 SQIVND (reference sequence). V lost 7 bases, J lost 4 bases, and 13 bases lay in between. CDR3 length equals 13 residues. Here the CDR3 DNA reads TGTGCCAGTAACGGCAGGGGTGGCACTGAAGCTTTCTTT. Encoded protein: CASNGRGGTEAFF.

The chain employs TRBV7-3 and TRBJ1-6; no definite D call. The CDR3 contains 14 residues. V lost 3 bases to trimming and J lost 6 bases, with 9 bases between them. CDR1 and CDR2 from the germline V gene are SGHTA and FQGTGA. In DNA form, the CDR3 reads TGTGCCAGCAGCTTCCTTCGTTCTAATTCACCCCTCCACTTT. This sequence encodes CASSFLRSNSPLHF.

The chain is built from TRBV19 and TRBJ1-1; TRBD1 matches at 8 bases. The germline V gene encodes CDR1 LNHDA and CDR2 SQIVND (reference sequence). V trimming: 1 base; J trimming: 7 bases; junction bases outside the gene matches: 5. The CDR3 loop spans 14 amino acids. The CDR3 DNA sequence: TGTGCCAGTAGTATAGCAGGGGGCAATGGTGAAGCTTTCTTT. Its translation: CASSIAGGNGEAFF.

The rearrangement joins TRBV7-2 to TRBJ2-5; D might be TRBD2 (7 bases). This CDR3 is 15 amino acids long. Trimming took off 5 bases at V and 1 base at J, with 14 bases between the two ends. Germline V gives CDR1 SGHTA, CDR2 FQGNSA. CDR3 DNA sequence: TGTGCCAGCAGCAAGGCGGGGGCCCTCCAAGAGACCCAGTACTTC. It codes for CASSKAGALQETQYF.

The count of this clone is one. V usage is TRBV6-1 and J usage is TRBJ1-5; 7 bases align to TRBD1. The CDR3 has 13 residues. The ends lost 4 bases at V and 7 bases at J; junction bases unmatched: 4. Germline V lookup: CDR1 MNHNS, CDR2 SASEGT. CDR3 DNA: TGTGCCAGCAGTGGACAGGGTGGCCAGCCCCAGCATTTT. As protein: CASSGQGGQPQHF.

The count of this clone is one. V usage is TRBV19 and J usage is TRBJ1-1, with 7 bases aligning to TRBD1. This CDR3 is 11 amino acids long. The J segment lost 5 bases and the V segment lost 10 bases, leaving 4 bases of the junction unmatched. Germline values: CDR1 LNHDA, CDR2 SQIVND (reference sequence). CDR3 coding DNA: TGTGCCACCCGACAGGGTACTGAAGCTTTCTTT. Translation gives CATRQGTEAFF.

This sequence joins TRBV7-2 and TRBJ2-1, with TRBD2 matching over 9 bases. The CDR3 is made up of 18 amino acids. Losses at the gene ends were 3 bases for V and 1 base for J; bases not matched to a gene: 10. Germline lookup yields CDR1 SGHTA and CDR2 FQGNSA. The CDR3 DNA reads TGTGCCAGCAGCTTCGGGTTAGCGGGGGAGTTATCCTACAATGAGCAGTTCTTC. As protein: CASSFGLAGELSYNEQFF.

The chain combines TRBV5-1 with TRBJ1-3; possibly TRBD1 for D (6 bases). Germline V lookup: CDR1 SGHRS, CDR2 YFSETQ. This CDR3 has 17 amino acids. Trimming removed 4 bases from V and 0 bases from J, with 17 bases in between. The CDR3 region has the DNA TGCGCCAGCAGCGAGCACCCGGGACACCTCTCTGGAAACACCATATATTTT. Encoded protein: CASSEHPGHLSGNTIYF.

The chain carries TRBV18 and TRBJ2-7; TRBD1 matches at 10 bases. The V gene end was trimmed by 6 bases and the J gene end by 4 bases; junction bases not matched to a gene: 9. Per germline, CDR1 KGHSH and CDR2 LQKENI. The length of the CDR3 is 15 residues. CDR3 sequence (DNA): TGTGCCAGCTCCCCATCCGGACAGGGGGGATACGAGCAGTACTTC. It yields the protein CASSPSGQGGYEQYF.

This rearrangement joins TRBV28 to TRBJ2-1; possibly TRBD1 for D (5 bases). Deletions cut 5 bases from V and 5 bases from J, with 16 bases between. The CDR3 extends over 15 amino acids. The germline V gene has CDR1 MDHEN and CDR2 SYDVKM. The CDR3 region is CASSPSGHPNNEQFF. DNA for the CDR3: TGTGCCAGCAGTCCCTCCGGACATCCAAACAATGAGCAGTTCTTC.

The CDR3 DNA sequence: TGCGCCAGCAGCCAAGGGGCTGGATCACCCCTCCACTTT. Translated, it gives CASSQGAGSPLHF. The genes are TRBV4-1 and TRBJ1-6; D is unclear. The ends were cut back, 1 base at V and 10 bases at J, with 8 bases in the middle. Germline V gene sequence: CDR1 MGHRA, CDR2 YSYEKL. The CDR3 runs to 13 residues.

The chain has TRBV18 and TRBJ1-1; D gene unclear. There are 13 residues in the CDR3. With 2 bases removed from V and 3 bases from J, the gap between germline ends came to 7 bases. Germline CDR1 is KGHSH and CDR2 is LQKENI. The CDR3 spells CASSPGQDTEAFF. The CDR3 bases are TGTGCCAGCTCACCAGGGCAGGACACTGAAGCTTTCTTT. The whole variable domain, filled in from reference TRBV18 and TRBJ1-1, reads NAGVMQNPRHLVRRRGQEARLRCSPMKGHSHVYWYRQLPEEGLKFMVYLQKENIIDESGMPKERFSAEFPKEGPSILRIQQVVRGDSAAYFCASSPGQDTEAFFGQGTRLTVV.